Shown below are 22 T cell receptor beta chains from a single sample sequenced in a study of blood T cell repertoires in COVID-19. Only in-frame clones appear in the TCRdb table, and some are missing; sequencing was by immunoSEQ multiplex PCR. The sample carries about 300,000 clones, over 75% recorded once. The source material was PBMCs or T cells enriched from blood (not recorded which). These receptors came from a man aged 25 to 40 who had recovered from COVID-19.

By share of the sample, this clone is medium-sized. The gene calls are TRBV5-1 and TRBJ1-1, with D possibly TRBD1 on 5 matching bases. Trimming pared 7 bases from V and 8 bases from J, leaving 15 bases between. Germline V gene lookup returns CDR1 SGHRS and CDR2 YFSETQ. The CDR3 sequence is 12 residues long. DNA for the CDR3: TGCGCCAGCCGGTCCCACCGACAGGAAGCTTTCTTT. Translated, it gives CASRSHRQEAFF.

This rearrangement joins TRBV11-3 to TRBJ2-1, with 9 nucleotides matching TRBD2. Germline loops: CDR1 SGHNT, CDR2 YENEEA. This CDR3 is built from 18 residues. Trimming took 1 base from V and 1 from J; bases not matched to a gene: 8. The CDR3 DNA follows: TGTGCCAGCAGCTTAGCGGGGTTGGGACTAGCATCCTACAATGAGCAGTTCTTC. It codes for CASSLAGLGLASYNEQFF.

The J gene is TRBJ2-7, the V gene TRBV7-2, with 10 bases that match TRBD2. The CDR3 contains 14 residues. J was trimmed by 4 bases and V by 6 bases; bases with no gene match: 6. Germline-derived CDR1 and CDR2 are SGHTA and FQGNSA. For the CDR3, the DNA is TGTGCCAGCAGGCCCGCTAGCGGGAGTTACGAGCAGTACTTC. It specifies CASRPASGSYEQYF.

This rearrangement joins TRBV5-8 to TRBJ1-2; 9 bases align to TRBD1. The CDR3 loop spans 13 amino acids. The germline CDR1 and CDR2 sequences are SGHTS and YDEGEE. V dropped 3 bases and J dropped 8; count of bases not matched to a gene: 5. The CDR3 DNA follows: TGTGCCAGCAGCTCCTACAGGGGGCTGGGCTACACCTTC. Protein sequence: CASSSYRGLGYTF.

This rearrangement joins TRBV4-1 to TRBJ2-7; 7 positions agree with TRBD1. V dropped 1 base and J dropped 4; count of bases not matched to a gene: 10. Per the germline V gene, CDR1 is MGHRA and CDR2 is YSYEKL. The CDR3 has 16 amino acids. As DNA, the CDR3 is TGCGCCAGCAGCCAAGCGCCGGGACAGACAATGTACGAGCAGTACTTC. Translation: CASSQAPGQTMYEQYF.

V gene TRBV28 combines with J gene TRBJ1-5; no clear D gene. The V and J ends lost 1 base and 4 bases respectively, with 17 bases between them. CDR1 is MDHEN and CDR2 is SYDVKM in the germline V gene. The CDR3 runs to 17 residues. The CDR3 here is CASSLSTYWYPNQPQHF. The CDR3 nucleotides read TGTGCCAGCAGTTTATCTACCTACTGGTATCCAAATCAGCCCCAGCATTTT. The full variable domain, rest sourced from reference TRBV28 and TRBJ1-5, is DVKVTQSSRYLVKRTGEKVFLECVQDMDHENMFWYRQDPGLGLRLIYFSYDVKMKEKGDIPEGYSVSREKKERFSLILESASTNQTSMYLCASSLSTYWYPNQPQHFGDGTRLSIL.

This clone was seen once. In DNA form, the CDR3 reads TGTGCCAGCGGGATGAGGATGGGACAGCGATATGGCTACACCTTC. Protein product: CASGMRMGQRYGYTF. The chain carries TRBV2 and TRBJ1-2, with TRBD1 identical over 7 bases. The V gene's germline CDR1 is SNHLY and CDR2 FYNNEI. The V segment lost 8 bases and the J segment 5 bases; nucleotides outside the gene matches: 14. The CDR3 is made up of 15 amino acids.

The chain couples TRBV5-5 to TRBJ2-2, with D uncertain. This CDR3 contains 15 residues. Germline CDR1 is SGHKS and CDR2 is YYEKEE (reference sequence). The V gene lost 0 bases and the J gene lost 2 bases, with 8 bases spanning the gap. This CDR3 reads CASSLAGGNTGELFF. The CDR3 DNA is TGTGCCAGCAGCTTGGCCGGCGGTAACACCGGGGAGCTGTTTTTT. Combining the CDR3 with reference TRBV5-5 and TRBJ2-2 gives the whole variable domain DAGVTQSPTHLIKTRGQQVTLRCSPISGHKSVSWYQQVLGQGPQFIFQYYEKEERGRGNFPDRFSARQFPNYSSELNVNALLLGDSALYLCASSLAGGNTGELFFGEGSRLTVL.

This chain links TRBV18 with TRBJ1-1; TRBD1 is a possible D gene (5 bases). This CDR3 region has 14 residues. Trimming took 4 bases from V and 1 from J, leaving 10 bases between them. The V gene's germline CDR1 is KGHSH and CDR2 LQKENI. CDR3 region: CASSLSGGNTEAFF. DNA for the CDR3: TGTGCCAGCTCACTAAGCGGGGGGAACACTGAAGCTTTCTTT.

As regards this clone: Different DNA sequences within this sample yield the same CDR3. The CDR3, as DNA: TGTGCCAGCTCATCTAGCGCATACGAGCAGTACTTC. As protein: CASSSSAYEQYF. J is TRBJ2-7 and V is TRBV18, with D perhaps TRBD2 (6 bases). CDR3 size: 12 residues. Germline V gene lookup returns CDR1 KGHSH and CDR2 LQKENI. V dropped 5 bases and J dropped 4 bases, with 9 bases sitting between them.

The J gene is TRBJ1-3, the V gene TRBV5-1; the D is unclear. The CDR3 spans 12 residues. Trimming cost V 6 bases and J 2 bases, with 6 bases left between them. Germline values: CDR1 SGHRS, CDR2 YFSETQ. The CDR3 sequence is CASKGAGNTIYF. The CDR3 nucleotides are TGCGCCAGCAAGGGAGCTGGAAACACCATATATTTT.

The genes are TRBV29-1 and TRBJ1-2; no reliable D call. Germline V gives CDR1 SQVTM, CDR2 ANQGSEA. The length of the CDR3 is 12 residues. V lost 2 bases and J 2 bases, leaving 6 bases between the germline ends. The CDR3 spells CSVESENYGYTF. The CDR3 DNA reads as TGCAGCGTTGAATCTGAGAACTATGGCTACACCTTC.

The chain uses TRBV2 and TRBJ2-3, with 9 nucleotides matching TRBD2. V dropped 8 bases and J dropped 4; count of bases not matched to a gene: 16. The germline gives CDR1 SNHLY, CDR2 FYNNEI. This CDR3 spans 17 amino acids. The CDR3 bases are TGTGCCAGCGGCCTGTCCCAGCGGGGGGCCCGGGCAGATACGCAGTATTTT. Its translation is CASGLSQRGARADTQYF.

This clone was seen once. This sequence joins TRBV6-5 and TRBJ1-2, with 7 nucleotides matching TRBD1. This CDR3 is 13 amino acids long. Trimming cost V 7 bases and J 2 bases; bases outside gene matches: 4. Germline V CDR1 and CDR2: MNHEY, SVGAGI. CDR3 sequence: CASTGRGNYGYTF. CDR3 DNA: TGTGCCAGCACGGGCAGGGGGAACTATGGCTACACCTTC.

The chain has TRBV4-2 and TRBJ2-5; 9 nucleotides agree with TRBD2. The CDR3 contains 15 residues. Per germline, CDR1 LGHNA and CDR2 YNFKEQ. Trimming at V came to 2 bases and at J to 1 base, leaving 2 bases not matched to a gene. CDR3 in amino acids: CASSQLAGAQETQYF. CDR3 nucleotides: TGTGCCAGCAGCCAATTAGCGGGGGCCCAAGAGACCCAGTACTTC.

This rearrangement joins TRBV19 to TRBJ2-1; 7 bases align to TRBD1. The CDR3 is made up of 14 amino acids. Germline CDR1 and CDR2: LNHDA and SQIVND (reference sequence). V trimming: 4 bases; J trimming: 9 bases; junction bases outside the gene matches: 9. CDR3 bases: TGTGCCAGTAGTAGGAAGGGGGCAAGCAGTGAGCAGTTCTTC. It is translated as CASSRKGASSEQFF.

The rearrangement uses TRBV5-4 and TRBJ2-2; D perhaps matches TRBD1 (6 bases). This CDR3 comprises 15 residues. Trimming pared 4 bases from V and 0 bases from J, leaving 10 bases between. Germline lookup yields CDR1 SGHNT and CDR2 YYREEE (reference sequence). This CDR3 reads CASSQGTANTGELFF. The CDR3 nucleotides are TGTGCCAGCAGCCAGGGGACGGCGAACACCGGGGAGCTGTTTTTT.

This clone has ten or more counts. The chain is built from TRBV27 and TRBJ1-5; D uncertain. Trimming stripped 2 bases from V and 9 bases from J, with 14 bases between. The CDR3 is 14 amino acids. The germline V gene has CDR1 MNHEY and CDR2 SMNVEV (reference sequence). CDR3 sequence (DNA): TGTGCCAGCAGTTTAGGTCCCGGTACGTGGCCCCAGCATTTT. This gives the protein CASSLGPGTWPQHF.

As concerns this clone: Other DNA sequences in the same sample also yield this CDR3. The chain combines TRBV5-1 with TRBJ1-5, with 7 bases lining up with TRBD1. Trimming cost V 0 bases and J 4 bases; bases outside gene matches: 4. The length of the CDR3 is 15 residues. CDR1 is SGHRS, CDR2 YFSETQ, per germline. CDR3 nucleotide sequence: TGCGCCAGCAGCTTGGGGACAGGTGCAAATCAGCCCCAGCATTTT. The encoded protein is CASSLGTGANQPQHF.

This chain joins TRBV2 and TRBJ2-1; 10 bases line up with TRBD1. V lost 8 bases and J lost 4; bases outside the gene matches: 11. Germline loops: CDR1 SNHLY, CDR2 FYNNEI. This CDR3 has 16 residues. The CDR3 DNA reads TGTGCCAGCCAAAGTACCGGGACAGGGGTTTACAATGAGCAGTTCTTC. Translating gives CASQSTGTGVYNEQFF.

The chain uses TRBV10-3 and TRBJ2-7; 16 bases agree with TRBD2. The CDR3 is 17 amino acids. Germline V gene sequence: CDR1 ENHRY, CDR2 SYGVKD. J was trimmed by 2 bases and V by 4 bases; bases with no gene match: 5. DNA for the CDR3: TGTGCCATCAGTGGGGGGACTAGCGGGAGGGCCACCTACGAGCAGTACTTC. Its translation: CAISGGTSGRATYEQYF.

The chain uses TRBV5-1 and TRBJ1-3; D uncertain. The CDR3 runs 15 residues. Trimming took 2 bases from V and 0 from J, leaving 9 bases between them. Germline CDR1 reads SGHRS; CDR2 reads YFSETQ. The CDR3 DNA reads as TGCGCCAGCAGCTTTGACTCCTACTCTGGAAACACCATATATTTT. Translation: CASSFDSYSGNTIYF.